Shown below are 14 T cell receptor beta chains from a single sample sequenced in a study of shared clonotypes between healthy human individuals. Assay: immunoSEQ multiplex PCR; the TCRdb copy retains only in-frame clones and omits some. The sample comprises 95,000 to 120,000 clones, approximately 70% of which are singletons, and around 23% rests with the top ten. The sequencing input was memory CD8+ T cells sorted from blood. This sample's subset: CD45RO+ cells pooled with CCR7-negative TemRA cells. The receptor set was obtained from a woman aged 25 to 39 in good health.

Only a few counts were recorded for this clone. The chain recombines TRBV11-2 with TRBJ2-1, with a possible D match to TRBD1 (5 bases). Trimming removed 4 bases from V and 8 bases from J, with 12 bases in between. CDR3 length: 13 amino acids. CDR1 is SGHAT and CDR2 is FQNNGV in the germline V gene. In DNA form, the CDR3 reads TGTGCCAGCAGCTATGACAGTTCTTATGAGCAGTTCTTC. Its protein is CASSYDSSYEQFF.

This clone was detected ten times or more. This chain joins TRBV28 and TRBJ2-6; no clear D. CDR3 length: 15 amino acids. CDR1 is MDHEN and CDR2 is SYDVKM in the germline V gene. V was shortened by 5 bases and J by 2 bases, with 10 bases between the two germline ends. CDR3 amino acids: CASSPPQTGANVLTF. In DNA, the CDR3 is TGTGCCAGCAGTCCCCCCCAAACTGGGGCCAACGTCCTGACTTTC.

This clone was detected a few times. The V gene is TRBV2, the J gene TRBJ2-7, with D possibly being TRBD2 (5 bases). The CDR3 contains 14 residues. Germline V gene lookup returns CDR1 SNHLY and CDR2 FYNNEI. V lost 4 bases to trimming and J lost 6 bases, with 16 bases between them. CDR3 protein: CASSGLIDRGEQYF. CDR3 coding DNA: TGTGCCAGCAGTGGACTGATAGATCGGGGCGAGCAGTACTTC.

A word on this clone: A read error is likely here: a far larger clone is one base away. The chain recombines TRBV19 with TRBJ1-1; D is unresolved. This CDR3 region has 13 residues. Germline values: CDR1 LNHDA, CDR2 SQIVND (reference sequence). With 2 bases removed from V and 2 bases from J, the gap between germline ends came to 6 bases. This CDR3 reads CASSIRVNTEAFF. CDR3 DNA: TGTGCCAGTAGTATACGGGTAAACACTGAAGCTTTCTTT.

The gene calls are TRBV27 and TRBJ2-6; possible D gene TRBD1, 5 bases. Between the trimmed V and J ends, which lost 7 bases and 3 bases, there was a span of 13 bases. The length of the CDR3 is 15 residues. Germline V gene lookup returns CDR1 MNHEY and CDR2 SMNVEV (reference sequence). The CDR3, as DNA: TGTGCCAGCACGGGTTTCAGGGATGGGGCCAACGTCCTGACTTTC. Protein product: CASTGFRDGANVLTF.

This chain links TRBV13 with TRBJ2-7; D possibly uses TRBD1 or TRBD2 (6 bases each). This CDR3 region has 17 residues. Germline-derived CDR1 and CDR2 are PRHDT and FYEKMQ (reference sequence). The germline V and J ends were trimmed by 6 bases and 2 bases, with 23 bases remaining between them. In nucleotides, the CDR3 is TGTGCCAGCAGAGGGGGGCAGGGGAGCCCTAATGCCTACGAGCAGTACTTC. Its protein is CASRGGQGSPNAYEQYF.

This sequence joins TRBV9 and TRBJ1-5; TRBD1 agrees at 7 bases. This CDR3 contains 14 residues. Germline V gene lookup returns CDR1 SGDLS and CDR2 YYNGEE. With 4 bases clipped from V and 3 bases from J, the junction kept 4 bases outside the gene matches. In DNA, the CDR3 is TGTGCCAGCAGCCTAGGACAGGTCAATCAGCCCCAGCATTTT. Amino acid sequence: CASSLGQVNQPQHF.

This chain joins TRBV25-1 and TRBJ2-7, with 7 nucleotides matching TRBD2. The CDR3 runs to 14 residues. CDR1 and CDR2 from the germline V gene are MGHDK and SYGVNS. V dropped 4 bases and J dropped 4; count of bases not matched to a gene: 7. The CDR3 region is CASSGGEGSYEQYF. In DNA, the CDR3 is TGTGCCAGCAGTGGGGGGGAGGGTAGTTACGAGCAGTACTTC.

The V and J genes are TRBV21-1 and TRBJ1-1. TRBV21-1 is a pseudogene segment. The CDR3 is 14 amino acids. This chain's CDR3 is CASSQIRGGTEAFF. In nucleotides, the CDR3 is TGTGCCAGCAGCCAAATCAGGGGGGGCACTGAAGCTTTCTTT.

V usage is TRBV7-7 and J usage is TRBJ2-6; D is undetermined. The CDR3 covers 18 residues. With 5 bases removed from V and 5 bases from J, the gap between germline ends came to 22 bases. Germline CDR1 SSHAT, CDR2 FNYEAQ (reference sequence). In DNA, the CDR3 is TGTGCCAGCAGCCGCTCTAGTAAGCCACAAAGTCGGGCCAACGTCCTGACTTTC. Translated, it gives CASSRSSKPQSRANVLTF.

The chain is built from TRBV28 and TRBJ1-3; D is perhaps TRBD1 (6 bases). Trimming left V 3 bases short and J 0 bases short, with 18 bases between. Per germline, CDR1 MDHEN and CDR2 SYDVKM. The length of the CDR3 is 18 residues. CDR3 sequence (DNA): TGTGCCAGCAGTTTCCCCCGGGGCAGGGGTGGCTCTGGAAACACCATATATTTT. Translated, it gives CASSFPRGRGGSGNTIYF.

The rearrangement joins TRBV6-6 to TRBJ2-7; 9 bases line up with TRBD1. Germline CDR1 is MNHNY and CDR2 is SVGAGI (reference sequence). This CDR3 is built from 13 residues. With V trimmed by 11 bases and J by 6 bases, 11 bases remained unmatched. The CDR3 DNA reads as TGTGCCGCAAGAACAGGGGGCTTAGGCGAGCAGTACTTC. It encodes CAARTGGLGEQYF.

The chain recombines TRBV9 with TRBJ2-5, with D maybe TRBD2 (6 bases). Germline CDR1 SGDLS, CDR2 YYNGEE. Trimming took 4 bases from V and 2 from J, leaving 12 bases between them. The CDR3 contains 14 residues. In nucleotides, the CDR3 is TGTGCCAGCAGCTTCGCCGGGACTCAAGAGACCCAGTACTTC. Translating gives CASSFAGTQETQYF.

The chain combines TRBV5-1 with TRBJ2-5, with 9 bases aligning to TRBD2. This CDR3 has 15 residues. Germline V gene data show CDR1 as SGHRS and CDR2 as YFSETQ. The V segment lost 4 bases and the J segment 9 bases; nucleotides outside the gene matches: 13. CDR3: CASSSGMREGGPQYF. The CDR3 DNA sequence: TGCGCCAGCAGCAGCGGAATGCGGGAGGGGGGGCCCCAGTACTTC.